This T cell receptor (beta chain) comes out of a study of blood T cell repertoires in COVID-19. As for the study in general: Sites in the United States, Italy and Spain provided acute and convalescent COVID-19 samples. PBMCs, B-cell-depleted T cells, or T cells were the source of the cDNA or gDNA that made up the material.

Deletions cut 10 bases from V and 6 bases from J, with 13 bases between. CDR3 length equals 12 residues. In germline, CDR1 is MNHEY, CDR2 SMNVEV (reference sequence). This clone was recorded once. TCRdb keeps only in-frame clones here, not all; method: immunoSEQ multiplex PCR. The repertoire holds approximately 300,000 clones, roughly nine tenths seen once, with 18% in the top ten. The study recruited people aged about 18 to 89 years across approximately 25 US areas. Two negative PCRs, clearance, or symptom resolution had been documented for recovered Cohort 3 donors. This clonotype was obtained from a woman between 25 and 40 years old who had recovered from COVID-19. Sequences were obtained from PBMCs or T cells enriched from blood (not recorded which). The rearrangement joins TRBV27 to TRBJ2-1; D is uncertain. The CDR3 nucleotides read TGTGCCACACGGCATCCGGGCAATGAGCAGTTCTTC. It encodes CATRHPGNEQFF.